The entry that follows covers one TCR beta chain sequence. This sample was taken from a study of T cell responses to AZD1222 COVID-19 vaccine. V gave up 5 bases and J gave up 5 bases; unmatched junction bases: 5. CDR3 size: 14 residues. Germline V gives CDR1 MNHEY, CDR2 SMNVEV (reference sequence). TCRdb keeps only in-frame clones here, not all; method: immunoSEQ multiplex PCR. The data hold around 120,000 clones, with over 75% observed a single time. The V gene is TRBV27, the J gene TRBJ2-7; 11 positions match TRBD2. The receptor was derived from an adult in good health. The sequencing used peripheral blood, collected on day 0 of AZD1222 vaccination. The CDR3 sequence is CASSPLLAGDEQYF. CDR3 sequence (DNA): TGTGCCAGCAGTCCGCTACTAGCGGGGGACGAGCAGTACTTC.